This T cell receptor beta chain stems from a study of blood T cell repertoires in COVID-19. Study overall: Whether acute or convalescent, the COVID-19 samples came from the United States, Italy and Spain. The analysed material was cDNA or gDNA that came from T cells, B-cell-depleted T cells, or PBMCs.

As processed by the authors: Reference gene primer amplification gave estimated nucleated cell counts. The assay was immunoSEQ multiplex PCR, and TCRdb's table has in-frame clones only and misses some. V and J calls and clone size are given by that table; D and trimming were obtained from the DNA. This table has hundreds of thousands of clones, 65% to 85% appearing once. Germline V gene lookup returns CDR1 LGHNA and CDR2 YNFKEQ. The CDR3 has 16 residues. V lost 1 base, J lost 9 bases, and 6 bases stayed unmatched. Sequencing was performed on peripheral blood. The V call is TRBV4-2, the J call TRBJ2-1, with TRBD2 matching over 13 bases. The sequence was collected from a woman aged 45-60 years with acute or convalescent COVID-19. The CDR3 DNA reads as TGTGCCAGCAGCCAAGCTTGGACTAGCGGGAGCGGTGAGCAGTTCTTC. It translates to CASSQAWTSGSGEQFF.